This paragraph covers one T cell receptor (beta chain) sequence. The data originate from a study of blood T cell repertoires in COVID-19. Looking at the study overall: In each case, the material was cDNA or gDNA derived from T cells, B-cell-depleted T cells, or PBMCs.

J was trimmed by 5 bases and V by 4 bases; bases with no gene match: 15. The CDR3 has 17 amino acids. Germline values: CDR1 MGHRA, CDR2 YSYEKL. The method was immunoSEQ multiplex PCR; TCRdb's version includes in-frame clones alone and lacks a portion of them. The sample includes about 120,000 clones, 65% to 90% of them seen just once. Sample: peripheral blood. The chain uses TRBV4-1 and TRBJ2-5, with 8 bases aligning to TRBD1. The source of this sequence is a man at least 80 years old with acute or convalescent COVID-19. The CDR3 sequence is CASSPGGGQGFGETQYF. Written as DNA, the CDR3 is TGCGCCAGCAGCCCAGGTGGCGGACAGGGCTTTGGGGAGACCCAGTACTTC.